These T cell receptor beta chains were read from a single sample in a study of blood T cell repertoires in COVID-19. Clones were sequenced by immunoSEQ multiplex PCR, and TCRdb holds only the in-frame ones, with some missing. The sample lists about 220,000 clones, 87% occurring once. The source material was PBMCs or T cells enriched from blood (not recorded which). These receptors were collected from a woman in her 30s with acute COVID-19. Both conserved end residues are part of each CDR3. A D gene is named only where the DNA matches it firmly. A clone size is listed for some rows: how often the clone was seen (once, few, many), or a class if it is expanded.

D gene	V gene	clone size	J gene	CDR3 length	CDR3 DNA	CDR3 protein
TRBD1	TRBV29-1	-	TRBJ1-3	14	TGCGGCGGACAGGGCTTCCCCTCTGGAAACACCATATATTTT	CGGQGFPSGNTIYF
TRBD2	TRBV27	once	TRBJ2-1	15	TGTGCCAGCAGGCCGGGAGGGGCGTTGGGCAATGAGCAGTTCTTC	CASRPGGALGNEQFF
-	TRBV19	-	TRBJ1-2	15	TGTGCCAGTAGTGTCTTACAGGGCAGAAGCTATGGCTACACCTTC	CASSVLQGRSYGYTF
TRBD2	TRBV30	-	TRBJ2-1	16	TGTGCCGTTGGCGGGGAGGGAACGTCGGTATACAATGAGCAGTTCTTC	CAVGGEGTSVYNEQFF
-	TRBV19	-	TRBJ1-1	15	TGTGCCAGTAGTATAATCGACAGATTGAACACTGAAGCTTTCTTT	CASSIIDRLNTEAFF
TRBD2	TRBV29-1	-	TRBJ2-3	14	TGCAGCGTTGAAGGCAGCGGGGGGACAGATACGCAGTATTTT	CSVEGSGGTDTQYF
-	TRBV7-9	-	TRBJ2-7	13	TGTGCCAGCAGCCATTTAACATCCTACGAGCAGTACTTC	CASSHLTSYEQYF
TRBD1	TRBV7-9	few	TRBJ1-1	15	TGTGCCAGCAGCTTGTTTCGGACAGGGAACACTGAAGCTTTCTTT	CASSLFRTGNTEAFF
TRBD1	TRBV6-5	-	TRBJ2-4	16	TGTGCCAGCAGTTACTCGGGACAGCTAGCCAAAAACATTCAGTACTTC	CASSYSGQLAKNIQYF
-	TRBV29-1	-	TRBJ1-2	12	TGCAGCGTTGGGTCGGGTGGTTATGGCTACACCTTC	CSVGSGGYGYTF